This T cell receptor beta chain was sequenced in a study of T cell responses to AZD1222 COVID-19 vaccine. Study-wide points: Clonal diversity was possibly underestimated, and the donors were mostly white British, with more females.

CDR1 and CDR2 from the germline V gene are MNHNS and SASEGT. V shed 2 bases and J 5 bases; nucleotides not matched to a gene: 5. This CDR3 has 15 amino acids. Only a few counts were recorded for this clone. Its antigen is currently unknown. Profiled with immunoSEQ multiplex PCR; TCRdb holds only in-frame clones, not every one. The sample lists about 98,000 clones, approximately 86% occurring once. The chain is built from TRBV6-1 and TRBJ1-5; TRBD1 agrees at 8 bases. The receptor was derived from an adult in good health. Sequencing used peripheral blood, obtained on day 0 of AZD1222 vaccination. CDR3 sequence reads: CASSERDRLHQPQHF. The DNA for the CDR3 is TGTGCCAGCAGTGAACGGGACAGGCTCCATCAGCCCCAGCATTTT.